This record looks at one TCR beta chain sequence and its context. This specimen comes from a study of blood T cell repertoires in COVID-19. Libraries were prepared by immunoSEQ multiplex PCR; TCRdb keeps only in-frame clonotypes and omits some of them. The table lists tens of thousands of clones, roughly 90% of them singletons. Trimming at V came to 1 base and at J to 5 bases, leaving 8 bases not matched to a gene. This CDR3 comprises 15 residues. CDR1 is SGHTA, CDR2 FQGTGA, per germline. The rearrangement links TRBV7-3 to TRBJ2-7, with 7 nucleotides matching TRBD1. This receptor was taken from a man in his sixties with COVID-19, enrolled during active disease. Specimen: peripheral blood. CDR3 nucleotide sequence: TGTGCCAGCAGCTTAAGGGGACAGCCCCTTGACGAGCAGTACTTC. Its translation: CASSLRGQPLDEQYF. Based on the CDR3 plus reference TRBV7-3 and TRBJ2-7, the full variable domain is GAGVSQTPSNKVTEKGKYVELRCDPISGHTALYWYRQSLGQGPEFLIYFQGTGAADDSGLPNDRFFAVRPEGSVSTLKIQRTERGDSAVYLCASSLRGQPLDEQYFGPGTRLTVT.